Listed here are 20 T cell receptor beta chains from one sample, sequenced in a study of blood T cells in healthy people across ages. Primers used in a second PCR of about 7 to 11 cycles were a sample-barcoded 5' primer and a J-beta primer mix. TCRdb ran MiXCR on the 5' RACE reads and lists one entry per CDR3 protein. The table shows 1.5 million to 2 million distinct CDR3 sequences, with around half occurring only once. Sequenced sample: blood. Receptor source: a woman aged 40 to 49 in good health.

V is TRBV29-1 and J is TRBJ1-4; D is uncertain. Trimming cost V 3 bases and J 5 bases, with 4 bases left between them. The CDR3 runs to 11 residues. CDR1 and CDR2 (germline): SQVTM, ANQGSEA. The CDR3 nucleotides are TGCAGCGTTGAGGTGAATGAAAAACTGTTTTTT. This translates into CSVEVNEKLFF.

The chain couples TRBV20-1 to TRBJ1-2, with 8 bases aligning to TRBD1. CDR1 and CDR2 from the germline V gene are DFQATT and SNEGSKA (reference sequence). V dropped 6 bases and J dropped 4; count of bases not matched to a gene: 10. The CDR3 covers 14 residues. Written as DNA, the CDR3 is TGCAGTGCCCTACCGGGACAGGAAATCTATGGCTACACCTTC. It codes for CSALPGQEIYGYTF.

The genes are TRBV5-1 and TRBJ2-7; no definite D call. Germline lookup yields CDR1 SGHRS and CDR2 YFSETQ. The CDR3 runs 14 residues. Trimming removed 2 bases from V and 2 bases from J, with 11 bases in between. CDR3 DNA sequence: TGCGCCAGCAGCTTTTTAGGGCTACCCTACGAGCAGTACTTC. Translation gives CASSFLGLPYEQYF.

This clonotype has more than one count but fewer than ten. This chain connects TRBV5-5 to TRBJ2-5; D is perhaps TRBD2 (7 bases). CDR1 and CDR2 from the germline V gene are SGHKS and YYEKEE (reference sequence). V lost 0 bases and J 10 bases, leaving 22 bases between the germline ends. The CDR3 has 16 amino acids. The CDR3 loop reads CASSLETGGRRGIQYF. As DNA, the CDR3 is TGTGCCAGCAGCTTGGAGACGGGGGGCCGCCGGGGGATCCAGTACTTC.

This clonotype has a handful of counts. V gene TRBV7-9 combines with J gene TRBJ2-5, with 8 bases aligning to TRBD2. The CDR3 is made up of 17 amino acids. The germline V gene encodes CDR1 SEHNR and CDR2 FQNEAQ (reference sequence). The V gene end was trimmed by 0 bases and the J gene end by 5 bases; junction bases not matched to a gene: 11. This chain's CDR3 is CASSLASGGTPGETQYF. The DNA of the CDR3 is TGTGCCAGCAGCTTAGCCAGCGGGGGAACCCCTGGCGAGACCCAGTACTTC.

This clonotype was detected only a few times. This sequence joins TRBV6-6 and TRBJ1-4; 7 bases match TRBD1. CDR1 is MNHNY and CDR2 is SVGAGI in the germline V gene (reference sequence). CDR3 length equals 14 residues. Losses at the gene ends were 5 bases for V and 8 bases for J; bases not matched to a gene: 8. CDR3 bases: TGTGCCAGCAGTCCTGGACAGGTCAGAGAAAAACTGTTTTTT. This gives the protein CASSPGQVREKLFF.

This sequence joins TRBV4-2 and TRBJ2-5; weak D call: TRBD2 (6 bases). The V end lost 0 bases, the J end lost 0 bases, and 11 bases lay between the germline ends. The CDR3 loop spans 16 amino acids. Germline V gene lookup returns CDR1 LGHNA and CDR2 YNFKEQ. The CDR3: CASSQDAGSHQETQYF. As DNA, the CDR3 is TGTGCCAGCAGCCAAGATGCGGGGTCCCACCAAGAGACCCAGTACTTC.

J is TRBJ1-4 and V is TRBV27; no reliable D call. Germline V gene data show CDR1 as MNHEY and CDR2 as SMNVEV (reference sequence). This CDR3 has 13 amino acids. Trimming removed 2 bases at V and 8 bases at J, with 9 bases between. Here the CDR3 DNA reads TGTGCCAGCAGTTTAGGTCCGTGGGAAAAACTGTTTTTT. It yields the protein CASSLGPWEKLFF.

The chain combines TRBV27 with TRBJ1-4; 10 bases map to TRBD1. V lost 6 bases, J lost 6 bases, and 4 bases stayed unmatched. This CDR3 spans 14 amino acids. Germline CDR1 reads MNHEY; CDR2 reads SMNVEV (reference sequence). The CDR3 DNA reads as TGTGCCAGCAGGACAGGGGGCGATTATGAAAAACTGTTTTTT. The encoded protein is CASRTGGDYEKLFF.

This clonotype was counted at least ten times. J is TRBJ2-4 and V is TRBV7-2; D ambiguous. V was pared by 2 bases and J by 0 bases, with 5 bases between. The CDR3 consists of 14 residues. Per the germline V gene, CDR1 is SGHTA and CDR2 is FQGNSA. The CDR3 DNA is TGTGCCAGCAGCTTACAGCTAGCCAAAAACATTCAGTACTTC. Translating it yields CASSLQLAKNIQYF.

This clonotype was observed a handful of times. The chain uses TRBV15 and TRBJ2-1; 10 bases are a match to TRBD2. Trimming removed 0 bases from V and 12 bases from J; junction bases left unmatched: 8. Germline CDR1 LNHNV, CDR2 YYDKDF (reference sequence). This CDR3 region has 15 residues. CDR3 residues: CATSRDQRGGIVQFF. The CDR3, as DNA: TGTGCCACCAGCAGAGACCAGCGGGGGGGCATTGTGCAGTTCTTC.

The chain recombines TRBV7-2 with TRBJ2-3; 9 bases match TRBD2. The V gene end was trimmed by 5 bases and the J gene end by 0 bases; junction bases not matched to a gene: 6. This CDR3 is 16 amino acids long. From germline, CDR1 is SGHTA and CDR2 FQGNSA. CDR3 amino acids: CASSRRLAVSTDTQYF. CDR3 DNA sequence: TGTGCCAGCAGCCGACGACTAGCGGTTAGCACAGATACGCAGTATTTT.

This chain uses TRBV11-1 with TRBJ2-3; 8 bases agree with TRBD1. The trim removed 0 bases at V and 1 base at J, leaving 12 bases unmatched. Looked up from germline, CDR1 is SGHAT and CDR2 is FQDESV (reference sequence). The CDR3 totals 19 residues. CDR3 sequence reads: CASSLARTGRSVRTDTQYF. The CDR3 region has the DNA TGTGCCAGCAGCTTAGCAAGGACAGGGCGCTCCGTCCGCACAGATACGCAGTATTTT.

This clonotype showed up just a few times. V and J are TRBV10-3 and TRBJ2-1, with a weak D call TRBD1 (6 bases). Trimming took 3 bases from V and 7 from J, leaving 10 bases between them. The CDR3 consists of 13 residues. The V gene's germline CDR1 is ENHRY and CDR2 SYGVKD. CDR3 sequence: CAISDQGYNEQFF. In DNA form, the CDR3 reads TGTGCCATCAGTGACCAGGGGTATAATGAGCAGTTCTTC.

Here the CDR3 DNA reads TGTGCCAGCAGTCCCATGATCCGGGACAGTAACTATGGCTACACCTTC. Amino acids: CASSPMIRDSNYGYTF. The genes are TRBV27 and TRBJ1-2; 7 positions match TRBD1. The CDR3 extends over 16 amino acids. V gave up 5 bases and J gave up 1 base; unmatched junction bases: 10. Germline V gene lookup returns CDR1 MNHEY and CDR2 SMNVEV (reference sequence).

V usage is TRBV3-1 and J usage is TRBJ2-1; the match to TRBD2 covers 8 bases. Unmatched junction bases numbered 5, after V lost 4 bases and J lost 0 bases. Germline V gives CDR1 LGHDT, CDR2 YNNKEL (reference sequence). CDR3 length: 16 residues. The CDR3 spells CASSPLRGGSYNEQFF. CDR3 in DNA: TGTGCCAGCAGCCCTCTCCGGGGGGGCTCCTACAATGAGCAGTTCTTC.

V usage is TRBV28 and J usage is TRBJ2-1; 7 bases line up with TRBD1. CDR1 and CDR2 from the germline V gene are MDHEN and SYDVKM. V lost 5 bases, J lost 4 bases, and 8 bases stayed unmatched. There are 15 residues in the CDR3. The CDR3 sequence: CASSVHQGQYNEQFF. The CDR3 DNA sequence: TGTGCCAGCAGTGTCCACCAGGGACAGTACAATGAGCAGTTCTTC.

The V gene is TRBV19, the J gene TRBJ2-1; TRBD2 agrees at 11 bases. The CDR3 length is 19 residues. Germline V CDR1 and CDR2: LNHDA, SQIVND (reference sequence). Trimming took 6 bases from V and 2 from J; bases not matched to a gene: 15. CDR3 in DNA: TGTGCCAGTAGGAGAGAGACTAGCGGGGATGTCCGAACCTACAATGAGCAGTTCTTC. The encoded protein is CASRRETSGDVRTYNEQFF.

The sample holds one count of this clonotype. J is TRBJ2-7 and V is TRBV6-1, with 11 bases matching TRBD1. The DNA end favors TRBJ2-5, so the J call may be wrong. CDR1 MNHNS and CDR2 SASEGT come from the germline V gene. CDR3 length: 15 residues. The CDR3 protein is CASSFWTGGSGTQYF. For the CDR3, the DNA is TGTGCCAGCAGTTTTTGGACAGGGGGCTCGGGGACCCAGTACTTC.

The CDR3 spells CASSDSGGVETQYF. The DNA for the CDR3 is TGTGCCAGCAGCGATAGCGGGGGGGTAGAGACCCAGTACTTC. J is TRBJ2-5 and V is TRBV4-2; 11 positions match TRBD2. V dropped 5 bases and J dropped 4; count of bases not matched to a gene: 3. The CDR3 is 14 amino acids. CDR1 and CDR2 from the germline V gene are LGHNA and YNFKEQ.